This is a list of T cell receptor beta chains from one sample in a study of CD8+CD57+ T cells in acquired aplastic anemia. Each CDR3 protein gets one entry after TCRdb re-called the reads with MiXCR. The sample lists some 170,000 distinct CDR3 sequences; 35% to 55% were seen once. The sequencing input was sorted CD4+, CD8+, or CD8+CD57+ T cells (not recorded which) from PBMCs. The receptors were gathered from a human donor in good health. Both conserved end residues are part of each CDR3. A D gene is named only where the DNA matches it firmly. The size entry is marked missing in some rows and otherwise reads once, few, many or a size class.

NA,TRBV10-3,TRBJ2-1,TRBD2,TGTGCCATCAGTGAAAGCGGGGGGGCCGGTGAGCAGTTCTTC,CAISESGGAGEQFF
NA,TRBV2,TRBJ2-6,NA,TGTGCCAGCAGTGGGGGGTATGGGGCCAACGTCCTGACTTTC,CASSGGYGANVLTF
NA,TRBV15,TRBJ1-1,NA,TGTGCCACCAGCAGGACAGGAACTGAAGCTTTCTTT,CATSRTGTEAFF
NA,TRBV7-8,TRBJ2-3,NA,TGTGCCAGCAGCCAAGGTGTTGGGGGCGATACGCAGTATTTT,CASSQGVGGDTQYF
NA,TRBV7-9,TRBJ2-7,NA,TGTGCCAGCAGCTTGGGGGCCGAGCAGTACTTC,CASSLGAEQYF
NA,TRBV6-5,TRBJ1-5,TRBD1,TGTGCCAGCAGTTACCCCGGGACAGGCAAGTATCAGCCCCAGCATTTT,CASSYPGTGKYQPQHF
once,TRBV7-2,TRBJ2-7,NA,TGTGCCAGCAGCTCGACATCCTACGAGCAGTACTTC,CASSSTSYEQYF
NA,TRBV13,TRBJ2-2,NA,TGTGCCAGCAGCTCCCTTAGGTATAGCACCGGGGAGCTGTTTTTT,CASSSLRYSTGELFF
many,TRBV19,TRBJ1-1,TRBD1,TGTGCCAGTAGTACCCGGGACAGACGTCTTATGAACACTGAAGCTTTCTTT,CASSTRDRRLMNTEAFF
many,TRBV19,TRBJ2-1,TRBD1,TGTGCCAGTAGTAGGCAGGACAGGGGCCATCGCAATGAGCAGTTCTTC,CASSRQDRGHRNEQFF
NA,TRBV7-6,TRBJ2-2,TRBD1,TGTGCCAGCCGTACCGGGACAGGGGCTATGAACACCGGGGAGCTGTTTTTT,CASRTGTGAMNTGELFF
NA,TRBV29-1,TRBJ2-7,TRBD2,TGCAGCGCACAGCGGGGGTTAAATTGGGAGCAGTACTTC,CSAQRGLNWEQYF
NA,TRBV10-3,TRBJ2-5,NA,TGTGCCGTCGGACGGAACCAAGAGACTCAGTACTTC,CAVGRNQETQYF
NA,TRBV10-1,TRBJ2-5,NA,TGCGCCAGCAGTGAGGGCGGGTGGGAGACCCAGTACTTC,CASSEGGWETQYF
few,TRBV7-7,TRBJ2-5,NA,TGTGCTAGCAGCGCGCGGGTTCAAGAGACCCAGTACTTC,CASSARVQETQYF
NA,TRBV29-1,TRBJ2-7,TRBD2,TGCAGCGTCGAACCCCTAGCGGGCACCGAGCAGTACTTC,CSVEPLAGTEQYF
NA,TRBV24-1,TRBJ1-4,TRBD1,TGTGCCACCAGTGATCCGGGACAGGGGGAGGAAAAACTGTTTTTT,CATSDPGQGEEKLFF